This is a list of T cell receptor beta chains from one sample in a study of spatial heterogeneity in lung cancer. MiXCR was run by TCRdb on the 5' RACE reads, yielding one entry per CDR3 protein. Of approximately 92,000 distinct CDR3 sequences in the sample, 12% are singletons; the top ten hold 35% to 50%. Source: PBMCs, taken at surgery. Receptors were obtained from a male donor with early-stage non-small cell lung cancer. Each CDR3 is given with its conserved first and last residue. Fields, in order: V gene, CDR3 protein.

TRBV5-1,CASSPEATNEKLFF
TRBV20-1,CSASATSGVDEQYF
TRBV24-1,CATSDPRAGADTQYF
TRBV20-1,CSARAPLGTDTQYF
TRBV6-2/TRBV6-3,CASSYWGSGANVLTF
TRBV29-1,CSVDWANQETQYF
TRBV12-3/TRBV12-4,CASKKLAGESTDTQYF
TRBV7-9,CASSLADMWGTGYAEAFF
TRBV24-1,CATSDGTSGYQETQYF
TRBV7-8,CASSQGGGSDNEQFF
TRBV28,CASSFGQGSFAEAFF
TRBV6-1,CANRDTRNYGYTF
TRBV7-2,CASSLDFGARNEQFF
TRBV6-6,CASRGAVKDAFF
TRBV5-6,CASTSGPNYGYTF
TRBV29-1,CSVQGGRVQETQYF
TRBV4-3,CASSQDRGQAYEQYF
TRBV7-2,CASSLYGGNTEAFF
TRBV7-2,CASIFPRAGGHNEQFF
TRBV7-8,CASSLGGGQTLSGANVLTF
TRBV7-8,CASSPGTGSMNTEAFF
TRBV29-1,CSVLQREVSDTQYF
TRBV7-3,CASSPSGGGTEAFF
TRBV10-3,CAISELRGSEQFF
TRBV20-1,CSARDLGGPRNTEAFF
TRBV20-1,CSAGRRSLRNEQFF
TRBV6-6,CASSYRSRSSGNTIYF
TRBV28,CASSPPTGASRETQYF
TRBV27,CASSARSNEKLFF
TRBV2,CASGGLYNEQFF
TRBV20-1,CSATVSRIYEQYF
TRBV20-1,CSAGGTSGNNEQFF
TRBV2,CASVSQGAYEQYF
TRBV30,CAWSVHGTQPQHF
TRBV19,CASSINIRATLLVQPQHF
TRBV20-1,CSASRGTKDNEQFF
TRBV10-3,CAIRNRDRGSYEQYF
TRBV12-3/TRBV12-4,CASTEGGSNEKLFF
TRBV6-6,CASSYSGWMRTGELFF